Described below is a single T cell receptor beta chain sequence and its context. This clone was seen a handful of times. No antigen is known for it. Base qualities are not provided; no much larger clone lies one nucleotide away. These data originate in a study of cytomegalovirus exposure and HLA in healthy donors (dated by TCRdb to 2017 to 2019). Notes on the research overall: An earlier analysis of approximately 640 of the donors reported approximately 300 Gb of sequence data and roughly 110 million unique TCR beta sequences from approximately 180 million T cells. Among around 400 genotyped donors of the cohort, an average of around 220,000 unique TCR beta nucleotide sequences was sequenced per donor, of which 15% to 20% were non-productive. The study was designed to test whether signatures of past pathogen exposure could be identified by cataloging public T cell receptors. An earlier analysis of some 500 of the donors applied high-throughput TCR beta sequencing to assess whether each TCR beta V gene segment acted as functional or pseudogenic. The study combined high-throughput TCR immunosequencing, statistical association of individual TCRs with disease status, and machine learning to predict cytomegalovirus infection status. The number of donors typed differed by locus, with 629-630 for A, B, C, DRB1 and DQB1, around 560 for DQA1, some 570 for DPA1, and some 440 for DPB1. Donor age, sex, ethnicity and CMV serostatus were compiled alongside the repertoire data. HLA typing covered class I and class II loci at four-digit resolution. All discovery cohort repertoires had been generated on a single sequencing platform. Of the 350 to 400 genotyped donors, approximately 83% fell in the genetic ancestry cluster associated with self-reported Caucasian donors. In the later analysis, no new phenotypic data were used to find candidate immune exposures; instead, reliance was placed on TCR beta sequences and their occurrence across donors. A later analysis re-analyzed previously published TCR beta repertoires from roughly 600 donors and added high-resolution HLA genotyping to study TCR occurrence patterns. Several DR-DQ haplotypes were treated as single units for association and clustering because of strong linkage in the cohort. The T cell repertoires of under 750 subjects were profiled by immunosequencing and related to cytomegalovirus serostatus. An early release that covered around 590 HLA-typed donors contained around 330 gigabases of sequencing data and tens of millions of unique TCR sequences. A separate validation cohort of over 95 different subjects was used in addition to the 666-subject first cohort. In a later genetic analysis, genome-wide SNP genotypes for about three fifths of the roughly 670 donors were used, and that subset was treated as a discovery cohort.

Overall study outcomes, separate from this receptor: While some public TCRs were present in many individuals, most TCR sequences turned up only very rarely across donors. Broadly in line with IMGT annotations, most TCR beta V segments showed up in productive rearrangements about 87% or about 30% of the time in an earlier analysis of approximately 640 of the donors. In both the original and validation cohorts, the classifier was reported to diagnose cytomegalovirus status with high specificity and sensitivity. A group of highly shared sequence variants was considered likely to be a technical artifact of the sequencing pipeline. Most CMV-associated TCR beta chains appeared to be HLA-restricted in a later analysis, and the HLA associations seemed to be driven largely by CMV exposure. Roughly uniform sequencing depth across donors was assumed in presence/absence analyses, although this assumption may not hold. According to a later genetic analysis, donors in an Asian-associated ancestry cluster had fewer N-insertions in productive TCRs than the approximately 630-donor mean. The cohort was sequenced for TCR beta chains only, and without alpha or paired-chain data the features that could be detected were limited. According to the authors, the approach could potentially be generalized to other disease states and immunological phenotypes. A later analysis reported that several top co-occurrence clusters appeared linked to parvovirus B19, influenza, CMV and Epstein-Barr virus. CMV serostatus was the only immune exposure information available for the cohort. In vitro tests confirmed that a few of the cytomegalovirus-associated TCR beta chains recognize cytomegalovirus antigens. A further reported finding was that TCR beta sequences accurately predicted the HLA-A and HLA-B alleles for most subjects in the first cohort. Correlated functional status among segregating V segments might be attributable to linkage disequilibrium, but an unknown experimental factor could not be ruled out. In a later genetic analysis, a missense DCLRE1C variant was associated with V-gene and J-gene trimming of TCR beta chains, and the association was replicated in an independent cohort. Compared with equally common non-associated chains, HLA-associated TCR beta chains in a later analysis were more clonally expanded and had lower generation probabilities. Fewer than 20 rarely observed V segments, including chromosome 9 orphons, were excluded from the earlier analysis of several hundred of the donors because counts were too low. When HLA alleles, especially DR and DQ, strongly co-occurred, attributing TCR associations to individual alleles was difficult. In a later analysis, the rate of TCR association differed among HLA loci, with DRB1 alleles having the most associated TCRs and HLA-C alleles having the fewest. A later analysis associated 17,000 or so TCR beta sequences with specific HLA alleles at a false discovery rate of 0.05. The study listed approximately 150 TCR beta chains as associated with cytomegalovirus. Because HLA typing was unavailable for some donors at each locus, only the typed subset was used in association tests.

The method behind the library was the immunoSEQ multiplex PCR assay. For the multiplex PCR, a mixture combining 60 forward primers for TCR Vbeta segments and 13 reverse primers for TCR Jbeta segments was used. The CDR3 region of rearranged TCR beta genes was amplified from genomic DNA with a multiplex PCR assay. On the Illumina HiSeq System, the amplified TCR beta libraries were sequenced as 87-base-pair reads. As for the original processing: Across the 670 or so repertoires, a later analysis counted 80 million or so unique TCR beta chains, roughly 11 million of which were shared by at least two donors. Raw reads were error-corrected and collapsed into unique sequences by a nearest-neighbor algorithm in which closely related sequences were merged to remove PCR and sequencing errors. Alignment of CDR3 sequences to IMGT reference sequences was used to assign V, D and J gene segments. Each retained sequence needed at least a six-nucleotide match to both a V gene segment and a J gene segment. Rearrangements were called productive when the CDR3 lacked stop codons and stayed in frame with V and J; all others were non-productive. Following IMGT convention, CDR3 was defined as the stretch from the second conserved V-encoded cysteine to the conserved J-encoded phenylalanine. Sequences without an unambiguous match to a single V gene segment were excluded from the earlier analysis of a few hundred of the donors. An earlier analysis of several hundred of the donors called V segments functional above 56.7% productive rearrangements and segregating when the between-donor standard deviation exceeded 5%. A statistical classification framework was built for diagnosing cytomegalovirus status from the catalog of TCR beta chain sequences. In a later analysis, V and J genes were assigned by comparing TCR nucleotide sequences against IMGT/GENE-DB human TR gene sequences. A later analysis assigned CDR3 sequences and most-parsimonious VDJ recombination scenarios with the TCRdist pipeline. In a later analysis, each TCR beta chain was defined by its CDR3 amino acid sequence together with its V-gene family, and reads lacking a unique V-gene family were excluded. In a later analysis, 450 to 600 highly shared, low-generation-probability nucleotide sequences were removed to address suspected cross-contamination and a sequencing artifact. For each public chain, a later analysis derived a clonal expansion index from normalized ranks of inferred template counts within each repertoire. A later analysis computed generation probabilities with a VDJ recombination model fitted to out-of-frame rearrangements, and checked the results against IGoR. In a later analysis, TCR-TCR, TCR-HLA and TCR-CMV co-occurrence was scored with hypergeometric tests, and a repertoire-size bias correction was applied to TCR pairs. A later analysis estimated false discovery rates by permuting HLA or CMV assignments 20 times. In a later analysis, co-occurring TCRs were grouped with DBSCAN, and TCRdist sequence similarity was added when clustering was performed within HLA-allele-positive subsets. Repertoires with fewer than 30,000 or more than 120,000 public chains were left out of co-occurrence clustering, as were four to six repertoires with anomalous nucleotide sharing. TCRdb's version of the immuneACCESS table is confined to in-frame rearrangements and falls short of the full clone set. An unresolved V gene accounts for under half of the shortfall where checked; the remainder is of unknown origin. V, J and clone size are those of that table, while D and trimming were read from the DNA. For this sample the table gives about 120,000 clones, of which over 9.5% were detected only once. Approximately 4.5% of the sample lies in the top ten.

The cohort was made up of 500 to 800 healthy bone marrow donors. At the time of sampling, every cohort member was nominally healthy, though immune exposures that went unrecorded were likely present. The donor tested CMV seropositive, placing the donor among the 290 or so seropositive members of the cohort. Every donor gave a peripheral blood sample, and the peripheral blood mononuclear cells from that sample were used for TCR beta sequencing. The Qiagen DNeasy Blood Extraction Kit was used to extract genomic DNA from the blood cell samples. This TCR was sampled from a woman between 18 and 29 years old in good health and CMV-seropositive. The sequencing input was PBMCs.

The sequenced DNA is TGTGCCAGCTCACCACCGGGACAGCTCTACGAGCAGTACTTC. Translated, it reads CASSPPGQLYEQYF. This sequence uses TRBV18 and TRBJ2-7; the junction holds 7 bases that match TRBD1. From cysteine to phenylalanine, the CDR3 is 14 amino acids long. The only DNA kept is the CDR3, 42 bases in frame from the first base. According to the germline V gene, CDR1 reads KGHSH and CDR2 reads LQKENI. V is pruned by 0 bases and J by 3 bases, leaving 2 bases of the junction without a gene match. With the rest looked up from the reference TRBV18 and TRBJ2-7 genes rather than sequenced, the full variable domain is NAGVMQNPRHLVRRRGQEARLRCSPMKGHSHVYWYRQLPEEGLKFMVYLQKENIIDESGMPKERFSAEFPKEGPSILRIQQVVRGDSAAYFCASSPPGQLYEQYFGPGTRLTVT.